The sequence of this TCR beta chain was determined in a study of cytomegalovirus exposure and HLA in healthy donors. General study findings and limits: The authors confirmed in vitro that a few CMV-associated chains were specific for CMV antigens.

This PCR relied on a set of 60 Vbeta primers and 13 Jbeta primers. In the authors' methods: Unique TCR beta chains totaled roughly 79 million in a later count, with roughly 10 million of them shared. The data were produced by immunoSEQ multiplex PCR, yet TCRdb's version contains in-frame clones alone and is incomplete. That table furnishes V, J and clone size, whereas the DNA furnished D and trimming. The sample records roughly 110,000 clones, roughly 80% being singletons. Notes on this clone: Its antigen remains unidentified.

V gave up 4 bases and J gave up 1 base; unmatched junction bases: 7. The V gene's germline CDR1 is SGHRS and CDR2 YFSETQ. The CDR3 covers 17 residues. The chain employs TRBV5-1 and TRBJ2-6; TRBD1 matches 8 bases. Sequencing was done on a sample of PBMCs. The sequence derives from a man between 25 and 39 years old in good health and CMV-seronegative. This CDR3 is CASSLGTGSSGANVLTF. The CDR3 nucleotides read TGCGCCAGCAGCCTAGGGACAGGAAGTTCTGGGGCCAACGTCCTGACTTTC.